These 11 T cell receptor beta chains came from one sample sequenced in a study of T cell repertoires in aging, cancer and after chemotherapy. A mixed TRB-A/B primer pool amplified rearranged TRB by multiplex touch-down PCR. TCRdb itself ran the multiplex PCR reads through MiXCR, one entry per CDR3 protein. The table has about 11,000 distinct CDR3 sequences, about 31% seen once. The template was genomic DNA from peripheral blood, not RNA. The sequencing input was blood. Receptors originate from a human donor in good health. The donor label of this sample is uncertain.

This clonotype was observed a handful of times. The rearrangement links TRBV6-5 to TRBJ1-5; 8 nucleotides agree with TRBD1. CDR1 and CDR2 (germline): MNHEY, SVGAGI. V gave up 6 bases and J gave up 0 bases; unmatched junction bases: 4. The CDR3 runs to 15 residues. The CDR3: CASSKDRASNQPQHF. The DNA of the CDR3 is TGTGCCAGCAGCAAGGACAGGGCTAGCAATCAGCCCCAGCATTTT.

This chain uses TRBV20-1 with TRBJ1-1; D is ambiguous. CDR3 size: 15 residues. Per germline, CDR1 DFQATT and CDR2 SNEGSKA (reference sequence). Trimming removed 6 bases from V and 2 bases from J, with 19 bases in between. The CDR3 DNA reads as TGCAGTGCCCACCTTCTTACGGGAGTAAACACTGAAGCTTTCTTT. Its translation: CSAHLLTGVNTEAFF.

V usage is TRBV27 and J usage is TRBJ2-1, with 8 positions matching TRBD2. CDR1 is MNHEY, CDR2 SMNVEV, per germline (reference sequence). With 1 base clipped from V and 8 bases from J, the junction kept 7 bases outside the gene matches. This CDR3 comprises 15 residues. In nucleotides, the CDR3 is TGTGCCAGCAGTTTATTGGGAGCGGGAGCGTATGAGCAGTTCTTC. It encodes CASSLLGAGAYEQFF.

By share of the sample, this clonotype is medium-sized (0.01 to 0.1%). The rearrangement uses TRBV19 and TRBJ2-6; no definite D call. V was cut by 2 bases and J by 0 bases, with 8 bases left in between. CDR1 LNHDA and CDR2 SQIVND come from the germline V gene (reference sequence). CDR3 length: 16 amino acids. For the CDR3, the DNA is TGTGCCAGTAGTATATCGACGGCCTCTGGGGCCAACGTCCTGACTTTC. It codes for CASSISTASGANVLTF.

This clonotype ranks as medium-sized (0.01 to 0.1%). This chain links TRBV6-1 with TRBJ2-7; unclear D gene. Germline CDR1 is MNHNS and CDR2 is SASEGT. This CDR3 has 12 residues. The V and J ends lost 4 bases and 0 bases respectively, with 4 bases between them. The CDR3 is CASSGPSYEQYF. The CDR3 DNA reads as TGTGCCAGCAGTGGGCCCTCCTACGAGCAGTACTTC.

By share, this clonotype ranks as medium-sized. The chain links TRBV18 to TRBJ2-5; D unclear. The CDR3 is 12 residues long. Trimming left V 0 bases short and J 4 bases short, with 3 bases between. In germline, CDR1 is KGHSH, CDR2 LQKENI. CDR3 region: CASSPPAETQYF. The CDR3 DNA reads as TGTGCCAGCTCACCACCGGCAGAGACCCAGTACTTC.

The gene calls are TRBV18 and TRBJ1-5, with no clear D. The CDR3 loop spans 14 amino acids. CDR1 is KGHSH and CDR2 is LQKENI in the germline V gene. V was trimmed by 5 bases and J by 4 bases, leaving 12 bases between them. DNA of the CDR3: TGTGCCAGCTCAATGGGTTTTGGTAATCAGCCCCAGCATTTT. Translating gives CASSMGFGNQPQHF.

This clonotype was picked up a small number of times. V and J are TRBV19 and TRBJ1-3, with 8 nucleotides matching TRBD1. The CDR3 consists of 15 residues. Germline V lookup: CDR1 LNHDA, CDR2 SQIVND (reference sequence). J lost 4 bases, V lost 9 bases, and 11 bases had no gene match. CDR3 sequence: CASGDYGTGGNTIYF. The CDR3 DNA reads as TGTGCCAGCGGCGACTACGGGACAGGCGGAAACACCATATATTTT.

The rearrangement uses TRBV5-4 and TRBJ2-1, with 9 bases aligning to TRBD2. Germline trimming cut 4 bases from V and 6 bases from J; bases unmatched to any gene: 8. The germline V gene has CDR1 SGHNT and CDR2 YYREEE (reference sequence). The CDR3 runs 15 residues. CDR3 DNA: TGTGCCAGCAGCATAGGACTAGCGCGCACCAATGAGCAGTTCTTC. Translating gives CASSIGLARTNEQFF.

V usage is TRBV6-2 or TRBV6-3 and J usage is TRBJ2-3; D perhaps matches TRBD2 (5 bases). This CDR3 has 16 residues. Looked up from germline, CDR1 is MNHEY and CDR2 is SVGEGT. The germline V and J ends were trimmed by 6 bases and 5 bases, with 21 bases remaining between them. CDR3 protein: CASSQGLPTRGDTQYF. The CDR3 DNA is TGTGCCAGCAGCCAAGGCCTGCCAACCCGGGGAGATACGCAGTATTTT.

A few counts support this clonotype. CDR3 amino acids: CASSPDRESPLHF. CDR3 coding DNA: TGTGCCAGCTCACCTGACAGGGAATCACCCCTCCACTTT. The chain has TRBV18 and TRBJ1-6, with 7 bases identical to TRBD1. Per germline, CDR1 KGHSH and CDR2 LQKENI. CDR3 size: 13 residues. Unmatched junction bases numbered 3, after V lost 3 bases and J lost 10 bases.